The 30 T cell receptor beta chains listed next were all sequenced from one sample in a study of blood T cell repertoires in COVID-19. Data came from immunoSEQ multiplex PCR; TCRdb stores just in-frame clones and leaves some out. The table shows 35,000 to 45,000 clones, with about 90% occurring only once. The specimen sequenced was peripheral blood. All receptors come from a man aged 45-65 years with active COVID-19.

The chain employs TRBV14 and TRBJ2-6; D unclear. The CDR3 totals 17 residues. The V end was cut by 4 bases, the J end by 0 bases, with 13 bases between. Germline lookup yields CDR1 SGHDN and CDR2 FVKESK. The CDR3 loop is CASSPRGPLSGANVLTF. The CDR3 nucleotides read TGTGCCAGCAGCCCTCGCGGTCCGCTCTCTGGGGCCAACGTCCTGACTTTC.

The chain is built from TRBV18 and TRBJ1-1; D is unresolved. The germline V and J ends were trimmed by 1 base and 4 bases, with 7 bases remaining between them. The CDR3 loop spans 13 amino acids. CDR1 and CDR2 (germline): KGHSH, LQKENI. The CDR3 bases are TGTGCCAGCTCACCACAGGGAGGCACTGAAGCTTTCTTT. This sequence encodes CASSPQGGTEAFF.

This chain's CDR3 is CASSLSRLANNEQFF. The CDR3 nucleotides are TGTGCCAGCAGTTTATCTCGACTAGCAAATAATGAGCAGTTCTTC. The gene calls are TRBV27 and TRBJ2-1; 7 bases align to TRBD2. Germline V gene sequence: CDR1 MNHEY, CDR2 SMNVEV (reference sequence). Unmatched junction bases numbered 6, after V lost 0 bases and J lost 7 bases. The CDR3 runs 15 residues.

The V gene is TRBV19, the J gene TRBJ1-5; 7 bases agree with TRBD1. Germline CDR1 LNHDA, CDR2 SQIVND (reference sequence). The CDR3 runs to 14 residues. Trimming removed 6 bases from V and 2 bases from J; junction bases left unmatched: 4. CDR3 in amino acids: CASRWDSGNQPQHF. The DNA of the CDR3 is TGTGCCAGTAGGTGGGACAGTGGCAATCAGCCCCAGCATTTT.

The chain carries TRBV29-1 and TRBJ2-1; D perhaps matches TRBD2 (5 bases). Per germline, CDR1 SQVTM and CDR2 ANQGSEA. There are 13 residues in the CDR3. Trimming removed 6 bases at V and 7 bases at J, with 16 bases between. The CDR3 DNA is TGCAGCGTGGTTGCTACATCGGGGAATGAGCAGTTCTTC. Protein: CSVVATSGNEQFF.

V gene TRBV30 combines with J gene TRBJ2-3; TRBD2 matches 9 bases. Germline V gene data show CDR1 as GTSNPN and CDR2 as SVGIG (reference sequence). The CDR3 has 17 amino acids. Trimming cost V 4 bases and J 1 base; bases outside gene matches: 12. The DNA of the CDR3 is TGTGCCTGGACAATAGCGGGGGCATCACTTGGCACAGATACGCAGTATTTT. This translates into CAWTIAGASLGTDTQYF.

V is TRBV9 and J is TRBJ1-2, with D uncertain. In germline, CDR1 is SGDLS, CDR2 YYNGEE. Trimming shortened V by 0 bases and J by 2 bases, and 8 bases separated the two germline ends. The CDR3 spans 14 residues. CDR3 residues: CASSVESQNYGYTF. For the CDR3, the DNA is TGTGCCAGCAGCGTAGAGTCACAGAACTATGGCTACACCTTC.

V gene TRBV5-4 combines with J gene TRBJ2-2; D perhaps matches TRBD2 (5 bases). The CDR3 length is 15 residues. The germline V gene encodes CDR1 SGHNT and CDR2 YYREEE (reference sequence). Trimming pared 5 bases from V and 1 base from J, leaving 12 bases between. For the CDR3, the DNA is TGTGCCAGCAGACCGGGATCAGTGAACACCGGGGAGCTGTTTTTT. The encoded protein is CASRPGSVNTGELFF.

CDR3 in amino acids: CAISELGTSGEGEQFF. The DNA of the CDR3 is TGTGCCATCAGTGAGCTGGGGACTAGCGGAGAAGGTGAGCAGTTCTTC. This rearrangement joins TRBV10-3 to TRBJ2-1; 11 bases match TRBD2. The germline CDR1 and CDR2 sequences are ENHRY and SYGVKD. This CDR3 has 16 amino acids. V lost 2 bases to trimming and J lost 9 bases; unmatched junction nucleotides: 9.

V is TRBV6-6 and J is TRBJ2-3, with a possible D match to TRBD1 (6 bases). Germline CDR1 is MNHNY and CDR2 is SVGAGI (reference sequence). There are 16 residues in the CDR3. V lost 2 bases to trimming and J lost 0 bases, with 12 bases between them. The CDR3 protein is CASSYPQGPSTDTQYF. CDR3 nucleotide sequence: TGTGCCAGCAGTTACCCACAGGGACCAAGCACAGATACGCAGTATTTT.

The chain couples TRBV27 to TRBJ2-3, with D perhaps TRBD2 (6 bases). V gave up 8 bases and J gave up 7 bases, with 16 bases separating them. Germline values: CDR1 MNHEY, CDR2 SMNVEV (reference sequence). There are 13 residues in the CDR3. The CDR3 nucleotides read TGTGCCAGCTCCCTTGGCGGGAAAAATACGCAGTATTTT. Translating gives CASSLGGKNTQYF.

With respect to this clone: One end of the junction varies from germline; a read error may be responsible. This chain uses TRBV10-3 with TRBJ2-5, with 8 positions matching TRBD1. In germline, CDR1 is ENHRY, CDR2 SYGVKD. This CDR3 has 13 amino acids. The CDR3 protein is CAISGTGQGTQYF. The CDR3 region has the DNA TGTGCCATCAGCGGGACAGGCCAAGGGACCCAGTACTTC.

The chain links TRBV28 to TRBJ1-5; TRBD1 might be the D (6 bases). The CDR3 sequence is 14 residues long. The germline V gene has CDR1 MDHEN and CDR2 SYDVKM. V was pared by 5 bases and J by 6 bases, with 14 bases between. The CDR3 spells CASSTLQGFQPQHF. Written as DNA, the CDR3 is TGTGCCAGCAGTACGTTACAGGGTTTTCAGCCCCAGCATTTT.

V gene TRBV28 combines with J gene TRBJ2-2; maybe TRBD1 (5 bases). Germline CDR1 MDHEN, CDR2 SYDVKM. The ends were cut back, 7 bases at V and 3 bases at J, with 12 bases in the middle. The CDR3 has 14 amino acids. The CDR3 nucleotides are TGTGCCAGCATAAGACAGACCGACACCGGGGAGCTGTTTTTT. Amino acid sequence: CASIRQTDTGELFF. The complete variable domain, with remaining parts taken from reference TRBV28 and TRBJ2-2, reads DVKVTQSSRYLVKRTGEKVFLECVQDMDHENMFWYRQDPGLGLRLIYFSYDVKMKEKGDIPEGYSVSREKKERFSLILESASTNQTSMYLCASIRQTDTGELFFGEGSRLTVL.

The genes are TRBV10-3 and TRBJ2-7, with 8 bases aligning to TRBD2. The CDR3 sequence is 14 residues long. Germline CDR1 ENHRY, CDR2 SYGVKD. The V and J ends lost 5 bases and 3 bases, in that order; junction bases with no gene match: 6. DNA of the CDR3: TGTGCCATCAGTAGGAGCGGGAGCGACTACGAGCAGTACTTC. Translation gives CAISRSGSDYEQYF.

The CDR3 sequence: CASSRTSGGYEQYF. CDR3 sequence (DNA): TGTGCCAGCAGCCGGACTAGCGGGGGCTACGAGCAGTACTTC. This chain links TRBV6-2 or TRBV6-3 with TRBJ2-7; the match to TRBD2 covers 13 bases. The trim removed 6 bases at V and 3 bases at J, leaving 2 bases unmatched. The CDR3 length is 14 residues. Germline CDR1 MNHEY, CDR2 SVGEGT.

The CDR3 DNA sequence: TGTGCCAGTAGTATGAAGCGGGAGGTCACAGATACGCAGTATTTT. It translates to CASSMKREVTDTQYF. The chain combines TRBV19 with TRBJ2-3; 9 bases line up with TRBD2. The CDR3 runs 15 residues. Germline CDR1 LNHDA, CDR2 SQIVND (reference sequence). V gave up 3 bases and J gave up 2 bases; unmatched junction bases: 3.

This sequence joins TRBV5-4 and TRBJ1-3; TRBD1 aligns across 7 bases. CDR3 length equals 15 residues. V lost 4 bases to trimming and J lost 4 bases; unmatched junction nucleotides: 8. Germline V lookup: CDR1 SGHNT, CDR2 YYREEE (reference sequence). The CDR3 sequence is CASSRDSGRGNTIYF. Written as DNA, the CDR3 is TGTGCCAGCAGCAGGGACAGCGGTCGGGGAAACACCATATATTTT.

This clone was seen only once. This chain joins TRBV19 and TRBJ2-3; a weak D match, TRBD2 (5 bases). CDR1 LNHDA and CDR2 SQIVND come from the germline V gene (reference sequence). V lost 8 bases and J 4 bases, leaving 13 bases between the germline ends. The CDR3 is made up of 13 amino acids. This CDR3 is CASGSTGADTQYF. DNA of the CDR3: TGTGCCAGTGGGAGTACGGGCGCAGATACGCAGTATTTT.

This chain links TRBV5-1 with TRBJ2-5; 8 bases fit TRBD2. The length of the CDR3 is 14 residues. V dropped 7 bases and J dropped 0; count of bases not matched to a gene: 5. Germline assignment: CDR1 SGHRS and CDR2 YFSETQ. CDR3 in DNA: TGCGCCAGCGGGCAGGGACTAGACCAAGAGACCCAGTACTTC. This translates into CASGQGLDQETQYF.

This clone occurred once. The V call is TRBV9, the J call TRBJ2-1; unclear D gene. The CDR3 has 13 amino acids. The ends were cut back, 3 bases at V and 6 bases at J, with 10 bases in the middle. Germline CDR1 SGDLS, CDR2 YYNGEE. In nucleotides, the CDR3 is TGTGCCAGCAGCGCCTCCCCCGGCAATGAGCAGTTCTTC. Its protein product is CASSASPGNEQFF. The full variable domain, with the rest looked up from reference TRBV9 and TRBJ2-1, is DSGVTQTPKHLITATGQRVTLRCSPRSGDLSVYWYQQSLDQGLQFLIQYYNGEERAKGNILERFSAQQFPDLHSELNLSSLELGDSALYFCASSASPGNEQFFGPGTRLTVL.

The chain has TRBV5-1 and TRBJ2-1, with 7 bases fitting TRBD2. There are 13 residues in the CDR3. V shed 4 bases, J shed 3 bases, and the junction held 1 base outside the gene matches. Germline V gene sequence: CDR1 SGHRS, CDR2 YFSETQ. The CDR3 spells CASSGLDYNEQFF. DNA for the CDR3: TGCGCCAGCAGCGGACTAGACTACAATGAGCAGTTCTTC. Using reference TRBV5-1 and TRBJ2-1 for the parts outside the CDR3, the full variable domain is KAGVTQTPRYLIKTRGQQVTLSCSPISGHRSVSWYQQTPGQGLQFLFEYFSETQRNKGNFPGRFSGRQFSNSRSEMNVSTLELGDSALYLCASSGLDYNEQFFGPGTRLTVL.

This chain links TRBV4-1 with TRBJ1-5; 7 bases map to TRBD1. After removal of 3 bases from V and 4 bases from J, the junction contained 3 bases not matched to a gene. This CDR3 has 14 amino acids. Germline V CDR1 and CDR2: MGHRA, YSYEKL. Here the CDR3 DNA reads TGCGCCAGCAGCCAGACAGGGTTGAATCAGCCCCAGCATTTT. Translation: CASSQTGLNQPQHF.

The chain has TRBV13 and TRBJ2-1, with 9 bases that match TRBD1. CDR1 is PRHDT, CDR2 FYEKMQ, per germline (reference sequence). This CDR3 spans 13 amino acids. The J segment lost 7 bases and the V segment lost 7 bases, leaving 5 bases of the junction unmatched. CDR3 in DNA: TGTGCCAGCAACAGGGGGCGCGGGAATGAGCAGTTCTTC. Residues: CASNRGRGNEQFF.

This chain links TRBV5-4 with TRBJ1-3; TRBD1 aligns across 11 bases. Germline assignment: CDR1 SGHNT and CDR2 YYREEE (reference sequence). Trimming at V came to 3 bases and at J to 0 bases, leaving 5 bases not matched to a gene. The CDR3 has 17 amino acids. The CDR3 DNA is TGTGCCAGCAGCTCCGGGGGACAGGGGGGCTCTGGAAACACCATATATTTT. This sequence encodes CASSSGGQGGSGNTIYF.

This rearrangement joins TRBV27 to TRBJ2-1, with TRBD1 identical over 11 bases. Germline V CDR1 and CDR2: MNHEY, SMNVEV (reference sequence). Losses at the gene ends were 6 bases for V and 8 bases for J; bases not matched to a gene: 3. This CDR3 contains 13 residues. In DNA form, the CDR3 reads TGTGCCAGCAGGGACAGGGGGCTCGATGAGCAGTTCTTC. Translated: CASRDRGLDEQFF.

The CDR3 sequence is CASSLAGSGQPQHF. DNA for the CDR3: TGTGCCAGCAGCTTGGCGGGGTCGGGACAGCCCCAGCATTTT. The chain has TRBV5-6 and TRBJ1-5; no definite D call. The CDR3 runs 14 residues. V lost 0 bases and J lost 7, with 11 bases in between. The germline CDR1 and CDR2 sequences are SGHDT and YYEEEE.

This clone was observed a handful of times. The V gene is TRBV4-1, the J gene TRBJ1-1, with TRBD1 matching 8 bases. Germline V CDR1 and CDR2: MGHRA, YSYEKL. Trimming took 3 bases from V and 0 from J; bases not matched to a gene: 3. The CDR3 runs 15 residues. The CDR3 sequence is CASSHTGGLNTEAFF. CDR3 in DNA: TGCGCCAGCAGCCATACAGGGGGACTGAACACTGAAGCTTTCTTT.

The rearrangement uses TRBV2 and TRBJ2-7; D remains ambiguous. The germline CDR1 and CDR2 sequences are SNHLY and FYNNEI. The CDR3 totals 13 residues. The germline V and J ends were trimmed by 4 bases and 1 base, with 8 bases remaining between them. CDR3 in amino acids: CASSGQSSYEQYF. The CDR3 DNA follows: TGTGCCAGCAGTGGGCAATCGTCCTACGAGCAGTACTTC.

The CDR3 loop is CATKGVSAEAFF. In nucleotides, the CDR3 is TGTGCCACCAAGGGGGTTTCCGCTGAAGCTTTCTTT. The chain carries TRBV19 and TRBJ1-1, with D perhaps matching TRBD1 (6 bases). Germline V gives CDR1 LNHDA, CDR2 SQIVND (reference sequence). The V and J ends lost 10 bases and 6 bases respectively, with 15 bases between them. The CDR3 extends over 12 amino acids.